Each of the 19 T cell receptor beta chains below was sequenced from the same sample in a study of T cell responses to AZD1222 COVID-19 vaccine. Assay used: immunoSEQ multiplex PCR; TCRdb lists only in-frame clones, some missing. The table lists 170,000 or so clones, over 75% of them singletons. The specimen comprised peripheral blood, sampled on day 0 of AZD1222 vaccination. Source of these receptors: an adult in good health.

This CDR3 reads CASSLNTYEQYF. The CDR3 bases are TGCGCCAGCAGCTTGAATACCTACGAGCAGTACTTC. The V and J genes are TRBV5-1 and TRBJ2-7; D is uncertain. CDR1 and CDR2 (germline): SGHRS, YFSETQ. Trimming left V 1 base short and J 2 bases short, with 4 bases between. The CDR3 has 12 amino acids.

The V gene is TRBV28, the J gene TRBJ1-1; possible D gene TRBD1, 5 bases. The CDR3 length is 15 residues. Germline CDR1 MDHEN, CDR2 SYDVKM. Trimming removed 7 bases at V and 4 bases at J, with 19 bases between. In DNA form, the CDR3 reads TGTGCCAGCAACACACCGGGCCGAGGGGCCACTGAAGCTTTCTTT. Translated, it gives CASNTPGRGATEAFF.

J is TRBJ1-6 and V is TRBV7-8, with 9 bases that match TRBD1. CDR1 SGHVS and CDR2 FQNEAQ come from the germline V gene. The CDR3 runs to 15 residues. The V segment lost 5 bases and the J segment 10 bases; nucleotides outside the gene matches: 9. The CDR3 spells CASSPRTGAISPLHF. The CDR3 DNA follows: TGTGCCAGCAGCCCCCGGACAGGGGCCATCTCACCCCTCCACTTT.

V usage is TRBV2 and J usage is TRBJ1-1; D is ambiguous. Trimming took 6 bases from V and 4 from J, leaving 18 bases between them. The germline gives CDR1 SNHLY, CDR2 FYNNEI. CDR3 length equals 15 residues. The CDR3 is CASRGYEGRITEAFF. CDR3 sequence (DNA): TGTGCCAGCAGGGGTTATGAAGGACGGATCACTGAAGCTTTCTTT.

The rearrangement uses TRBV10-3 and TRBJ1-1; 9 bases line up with TRBD1. CDR3 length: 15 residues. The junction had 8 bases not matched to a gene; V was cut back by 5 bases and J by 4 bases. Germline V gene data show CDR1 as ENHRY and CDR2 as SYGVKD. The CDR3 here is CAISPGTGSITEAFF. The CDR3 DNA is TGTGCCATCAGTCCCGGGACAGGGTCGATCACTGAAGCTTTCTTT.

This chain uses TRBV11-2 with TRBJ1-3; weak D call: TRBD1 (5 bases). Germline assignment: CDR1 SGHAT and CDR2 FQNNGV. The CDR3 length is 14 residues. V was cut by 2 bases and J by 7 bases, with 12 bases left in between. This chain's CDR3 is CASSLSGPGNTIYF. As DNA, the CDR3 is TGTGCCAGCAGCTTATCGGGCCCAGGGAACACCATATATTTT.

This clone has just one count. CDR3 in amino acids: CASREGTAANYGYTF. CDR3 nucleotide sequence: TGTGCCAGCAGAGAGGGGACAGCTGCTAACTATGGCTACACCTTC. V and J are TRBV2 and TRBJ1-2; 7 bases line up with TRBD1. The ends lost 6 bases at V and 0 bases at J; junction bases unmatched: 7. CDR1 and CDR2 (germline): SNHLY, FYNNEI. The CDR3 extends over 15 amino acids.

About this clone itself: The junction shows a germline mismatch at one end, possibly a read error. The V gene is TRBV11-3, the J gene TRBJ2-7, with D perhaps given as TRBD1 or TRBD2 (6 bases each). Germline CDR1 is SGHNT and CDR2 is YENEEA. The CDR3 totals 13 residues. Here the CDR3 reads CASSFPGGRDANF. The CDR3 bases are TGTGCCAGCAGCTTCCCCGGGGGCCGGGACGCTAACTTC.

DNA for the CDR3: TGTGCCAGCAGCTCCGTTCTTGGCTACACCTTC. It yields the protein CASSSVLGYTF. The genes are TRBV5-6 and TRBJ1-2; D is undetermined. This CDR3 comprises 11 residues. Germline CDR1 is SGHDT and CDR2 is YYEEEE. With 3 bases removed from V and 7 bases from J, the gap between germline ends came to 7 bases.

By its share, this clone is medium-sized. CDR3 DNA: TGTGCCAGCTTCGGCTCTGGGGCCAACGTCCTGACTTTC. Translation: CASFGSGANVLTF. V is TRBV25-1 and J is TRBJ2-6; D call uncertain. The length of the CDR3 is 13 residues. Trimming shortened V by 8 bases and J by 0 bases, and 5 bases separated the two germline ends. CDR1 MGHDK and CDR2 SYGVNS come from the germline V gene.

The rearrangement links TRBV28 to TRBJ2-7; D possibly uses TRBD1 or TRBD2 (5 bases each). Trimming left V 5 bases short and J 6 bases short, with 11 bases between. Germline-derived CDR1 and CDR2 are MDHEN and SYDVKM. The CDR3 extends over 12 amino acids. CDR3 sequence: CASSLGTTEQYF. Written as DNA, the CDR3 is TGTGCCAGCAGTCTAGGGACGACCGAGCAGTACTTC. The variable domain in full, with the rest retrieved from reference TRBV28 and TRBJ2-7, is DVKVTQSSRYLVKRTGEKVFLECVQDMDHENMFWYRQDPGLGLRLIYFSYDVKMKEKGDIPEGYSVSREKKERFSLILESASTNQTSMYLCASSLGTTEQYFGPGTRLTVT.

This clone was recorded only once. V gene TRBV28 combines with J gene TRBJ1-1, with D unclear. Germline CDR1 reads MDHEN; CDR2 reads SYDVKM. The V and J ends lost 1 base and 4 bases respectively, with 7 bases between them. The CDR3 has 13 amino acids. The CDR3 protein is CASSLFGGTEAFF. The DNA of the CDR3 is TGTGCCAGCAGTTTATTCGGAGGCACTGAAGCTTTCTTT.

A single count supports this clone. The V call is TRBV4-1, the J call TRBJ2-3, with 8 positions matching TRBD2. The CDR3 is 16 amino acids. The V segment lost 0 bases and the J segment 2 bases; nucleotides outside the gene matches: 4. Germline V gene lookup returns CDR1 MGHRA and CDR2 YSYEKL. CDR3 protein: CASSQDTLADTDTQYF. CDR3 in DNA: TGCGCCAGCAGCCAAGATACACTAGCGGACACAGATACGCAGTATTTT.

The V call is TRBV19, the J call TRBJ1-2; D is perhaps TRBD1 (5 bases). Germline CDR1 reads LNHDA; CDR2 reads SQIVND (reference sequence). The V end was cut by 4 bases, the J end by 1 base, with 16 bases between. The CDR3 is 16 amino acids. CDR3 DNA sequence: TGTGCCAGTAGTACAGACGGGGGTGCGAATAACTATGGCTACACCTTC. It specifies CASSTDGGANNYGYTF.

This chain connects TRBV5-1 to TRBJ1-1, with D possibly TRBD1 on 6 matching bases. The V gene's germline CDR1 is SGHRS and CDR2 YFSETQ. CDR3 length: 13 residues. V was clipped by 2 bases and J by 6 bases, with 11 bases between them. CDR3: CASSFDRIAEAFF. The CDR3 coding sequence is TGCGCCAGCAGCTTTGACAGGATCGCTGAAGCTTTCTTT.

V and J are TRBV6-5 and TRBJ1-4; 9 bases agree with TRBD1. Trimming cost V 7 bases and J 8 bases; bases outside gene matches: 8. Per germline, CDR1 MNHEY and CDR2 SVGAGI. The CDR3 extends over 14 amino acids. CDR3 loop: CASTTGGSWEKLFF. The CDR3 region has the DNA TGTGCCAGCACCACAGGGGGCTCGTGGGAAAAACTGTTTTTT.

The chain couples TRBV7-6 to TRBJ2-1; 7 bases align to TRBD1. J gave up 0 bases and V 5 bases, and 10 bases lay outside the gene matches. CDR1 and CDR2 (germline): SGHVS, FNYEAQ. The CDR3 runs 17 residues. CDR3: CASSLRQGASSYNEQFF. CDR3 nucleotide sequence: TGTGCCAGCAGCCTACGACAGGGTGCGAGCTCCTACAATGAGCAGTTCTTC.

The chain couples TRBV7-9 to TRBJ2-3, with D possibly TRBD1 on 6 matching bases. The CDR3 runs 16 residues. The V end was cut by 2 bases, the J end by 3 bases, with 15 bases between. The V gene's germline CDR1 is SEHNR and CDR2 FQNEAQ (reference sequence). The CDR3: CASSLRPTGRTDTQYF. In nucleotides, the CDR3 is TGTGCCAGCAGCTTAAGGCCGACAGGCCGAACAGATACGCAGTATTTT. The variable domain in full, completed from reference TRBV7-9 and TRBJ2-3, reads DTGVSQNPRHKITKRGQNVTFRCDPISEHNRLYWYRQTLGQGPEFLTYFQNEAQLEKSRLLSDRFSAERPKGSFSTLEIQRTEQGDSAMYLCASSLRPTGRTDTQYFGPGTRLTVL.

The chain joins TRBV5-8 to TRBJ2-3, with D maybe TRBD1 (6 bases). The CDR3 is made up of 15 amino acids. Trimming cost V 0 bases and J 1 base, with 9 bases left between them. Looked up from germline, CDR1 is SGHTS and CDR2 is YDEGEE. The CDR3 spells CASSLGQVRTDTQYF. The CDR3 coding sequence is TGTGCCAGCAGCTTGGGACAGGTACGCACAGATACGCAGTATTTT. Using reference TRBV5-8 and TRBJ2-3 for the parts outside the CDR3, the full variable domain is EAGVTQSPTHLIKTRGQQATLRCSPISGHTSVYWYQQALGLGLQFLLWYDEGEERNRGNFPPRFSGRQFPNYSSELNVNALELEDSALYLCASSLGQVRTDTQYFGPGTRLTVL.